This TCR beta chain was identified in a study of blood T cell repertoires in COVID-19 (dated by TCRdb to the early 2020s). Study-level background: Samples covering the acute and convalescent phases of COVID-19 were provided by collaborators in the United States, Italy and Spain. The material from the prospective study consisted of cDNA or gDNA derived from T cells, B-cell-depleted T cells, or PBMCs. Subjects who had been exposed to COVID-19, were actively infected with it, or had recovered from it provided the deeply sampled blood TCRbeta repertoires that made up the dataset. The repertoires were released in a freely available public database intended as a resource for research on the immune response to SARS-CoV-2. The samples were drawn from the first 160 participants of the ongoing ImmuneRACE study and from 1,200 or so subjects provided by 6 global collaborators. A de-identified subject ID, COVID-19 status, age in years and sex were almost always included in the sample metadata. Where HLA class I and class II types were available, the types were taken from metadata supplied by the sample provider, not from assay-based typing. The research as a whole found: The quantity of clinical and demographic metadata differed by source and by participant and was supplied without curation.

V gives up 0 bases and J gives up 1 base, and the segment between their germline ends measures 10 bases. The CDR1 and CDR2 encoded by the germline V gene (reference sequence) are LNHDA and SQIVND. Inclusive of the bounding cysteine and phenylalanine, the CDR3 is 16 residues long. Just the 48-base CDR3 DNA is kept, in frame starting at base 1. TCRbeta CDR3 regions were amplified from genomic DNA using the immunoSEQ Assay, a bias-controlled multiplex PCR. Processing in the source paper ran as follows. Within the assay, amplification of reference gene primers was used to estimate how many nucleated cells each sample contained. To quantify the absolute abundance of each unique TCRbeta CDR3 rearrangement, sequence reads were collapsed and filtered. For each sample, productive Simpson clonality was calculated as the square root of Simpson's diversity index across productive rearrangements. TCRdb took over this immuneACCESS table, retaining in-frame rearrangements with V and J assigned. Such tables are incomplete; in checked studies, under half of the missing clones stem from an unresolved V gene, and the remainder is unexplained. V, J and clone size reflect that table, while D and trimming were determined from the DNA. The sample profile shows about 330,000 clones; 88% of them were found once. In total, the top ten clones hold around 4.6% of the sample.

As regards this clone: Its antigen remains unidentified. No base-level quality is on record; no much larger clone is a single base apart.

Participants in the prospective study were enrolled through a virtual design, were aged roughly 18 to 100 years, and lived in about two dozen United States geographic areas. To assign participants to cohorts, the prospective study relied on clinical history that participants themselves reported in a screening survey and a study questionnaire. Recovered participants in ImmuneRACE Cohort 3 were defined by two consecutive negative NP/OP PCR tests, clearance by a healthcare professional, or resolution of symptoms. In the prospective study, mobile phlebotomists collected whole blood, serum and a nasopharyngeal or oropharyngeal swab from each participant. Participants in the prospective study had the option to provide additional blood draws and questionnaires over a 2-month period. Before DNA extraction, prospective study blood samples were shipped either frozen or at room temperature.

The clonotype was recovered from a man under 40 who had recovered from COVID-19. The chain joins TRBV19 to TRBJ1-5, with no reliable assignment of the D segment. Specimen: PBMCs or T cells enriched from blood (not recorded which). The DNA sequence is as follows: TGTGCCAGTAGTATAGATCCGGGTTCAAGCAATCAGCCCCAGCATTTT. The resulting protein is CASSIDPGSSNQPQHF.